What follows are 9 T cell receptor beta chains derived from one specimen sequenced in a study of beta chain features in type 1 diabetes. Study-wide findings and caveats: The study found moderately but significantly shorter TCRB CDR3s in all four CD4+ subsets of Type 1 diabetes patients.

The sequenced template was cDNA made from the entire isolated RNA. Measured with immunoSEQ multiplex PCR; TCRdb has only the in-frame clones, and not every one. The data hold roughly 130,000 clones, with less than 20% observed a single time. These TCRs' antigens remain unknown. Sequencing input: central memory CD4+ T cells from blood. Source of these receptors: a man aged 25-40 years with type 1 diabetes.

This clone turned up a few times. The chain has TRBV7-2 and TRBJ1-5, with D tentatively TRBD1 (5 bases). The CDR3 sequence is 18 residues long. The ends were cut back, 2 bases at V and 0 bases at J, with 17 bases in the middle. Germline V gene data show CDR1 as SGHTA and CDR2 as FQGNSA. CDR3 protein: CASSLSGGVTYSNQPQHF. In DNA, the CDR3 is TGTGCCAGCAGCTTAAGCGGGGGGGTTACCTATAGCAATCAGCCCCAGCATTTT.

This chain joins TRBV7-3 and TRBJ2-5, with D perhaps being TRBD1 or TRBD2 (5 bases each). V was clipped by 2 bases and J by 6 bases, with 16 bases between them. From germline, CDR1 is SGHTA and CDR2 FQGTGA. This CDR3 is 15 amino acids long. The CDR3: CASSLVPGTDKTQYF. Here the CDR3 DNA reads TGTGCCAGCAGCTTAGTTCCAGGGACGGATAAGACCCAGTACTTC.

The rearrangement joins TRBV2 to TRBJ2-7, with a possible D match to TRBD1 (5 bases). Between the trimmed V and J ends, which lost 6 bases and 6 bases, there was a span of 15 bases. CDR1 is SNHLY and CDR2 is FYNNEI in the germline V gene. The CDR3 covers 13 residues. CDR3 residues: CASRGNLDSEQYF. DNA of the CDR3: TGTGCCAGCAGGGGAAACTTAGACAGCGAGCAGTACTTC.

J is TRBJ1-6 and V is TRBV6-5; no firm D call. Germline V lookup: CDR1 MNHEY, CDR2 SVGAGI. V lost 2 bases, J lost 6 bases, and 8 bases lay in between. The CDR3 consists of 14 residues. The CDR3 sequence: CASSYEGINSPLHF. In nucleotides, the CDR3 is TGTGCCAGCAGTTACGAGGGAATTAATTCACCCCTCCACTTT.

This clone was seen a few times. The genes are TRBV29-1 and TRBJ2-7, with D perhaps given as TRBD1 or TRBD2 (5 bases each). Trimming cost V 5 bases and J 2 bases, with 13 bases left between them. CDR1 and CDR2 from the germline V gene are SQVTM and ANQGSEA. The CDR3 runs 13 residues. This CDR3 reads CSVTGTVAYEQYF. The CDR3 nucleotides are TGCAGCGTTACTGGGACGGTGGCCTACGAGCAGTACTTC.

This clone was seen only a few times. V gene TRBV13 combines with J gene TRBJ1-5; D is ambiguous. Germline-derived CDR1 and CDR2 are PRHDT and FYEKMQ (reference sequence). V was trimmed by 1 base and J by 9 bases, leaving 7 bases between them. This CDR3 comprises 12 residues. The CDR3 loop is CASSLAGGPQHF. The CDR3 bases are TGTGCCAGCAGCTTAGCCGGCGGGCCCCAGCATTTT.

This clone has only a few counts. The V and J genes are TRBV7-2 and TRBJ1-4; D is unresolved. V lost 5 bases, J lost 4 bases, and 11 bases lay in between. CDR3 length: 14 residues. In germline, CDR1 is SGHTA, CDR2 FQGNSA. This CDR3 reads CASSLRANNEKLFF. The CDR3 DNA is TGTGCCAGCAGCCTTCGGGCCAATAATGAAAAACTGTTTTTT.

CDR3 in amino acids: CASSLEYSYTF. The CDR3 bases are TGTGCCAGCAGCTTAGAATACAGCTACACCTTC. The chain uses TRBV7-2 and TRBJ1-2; D is uncertain. This CDR3 contains 11 residues. V was trimmed by 1 base and J by 9 bases, leaving 6 bases between them. CDR1 and CDR2 from the germline V gene are SGHTA and FQGNSA.

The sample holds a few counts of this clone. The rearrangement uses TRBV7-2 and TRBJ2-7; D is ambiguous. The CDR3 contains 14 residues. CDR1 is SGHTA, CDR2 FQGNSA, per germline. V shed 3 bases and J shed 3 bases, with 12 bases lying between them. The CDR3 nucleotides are TGTGCCAGCAGCTTCTCTGGCGGAAACTACGAGCAGTACTTC. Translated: CASSFSGGNYEQYF. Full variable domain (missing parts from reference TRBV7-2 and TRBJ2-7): GAGVSQSPSNKVTEKGKDVELRCDPISGHTALYWYRQSLGQGLEFLIYFQGNSAPDKSGLPSDRFSAERTGGSVSTLTIQRTQQEDSAVYLCASSFSGGNYEQYFGPGTRLTVT.